The 27 T cell receptor beta chains in this list originate from one sample, sequenced in a study of CD4+ T cells in melanoma. Sequencing used immunoSEQ multiplex PCR; TCRdb keeps in-frame clones, though not all of them. The sample holds about 11,000 clones, roughly two thirds seen once. The specimen was cells from a culture (not recorded whether cultured in vitro). The receptors here all came from a human donor with melanoma.

The chain links TRBV15 to TRBJ1-4; 7 nucleotides align to TRBD1. V shed 0 bases and J 7 bases; nucleotides not matched to a gene: 11. CDR1 LNHNV and CDR2 YYDKDF come from the germline V gene (reference sequence). This CDR3 has 17 amino acids. CDR3 sequence reads: CATSRDYSRGTGEKLFF. As DNA, the CDR3 is TGTGCCACCAGCAGAGATTACAGCAGGGGGACGGGTGAAAAACTGTTTTTT. Complete variable domain (other parts from reference TRBV15 and TRBJ1-4): DAMVIQNPRYQVTQFGKPVTLSCSQTLNHNVMYWYQQKSSQAPKLLFHYYDKDFNNEADTPDNFQSRRPNTSFCFLDIRSPGLGDTAMYLCATSRDYSRGTGEKLFFGSGTQLSVL.

This clone occurred once. The chain recombines TRBV28 with TRBJ2-3; no definite D call. CDR3 length: 13 amino acids. Per the germline V gene, CDR1 is MDHEN and CDR2 is SYDVKM. V was pared by 7 bases and J by 5 bases, with 13 bases between. The CDR3 DNA is TGTGCCAGCAACCATCCCAGTGGAGATACGCAGTATTTT. Protein sequence: CASNHPSGDTQYF.

Regarding this clone: Germline is not matched at one junction end, which may reflect a read error. J is TRBJ2-1 and V is TRBV7-7; D possibly uses TRBD1 or TRBD2 (5 bases each). The CDR3 spans 13 residues. Germline CDR1 SSHAT, CDR2 FNYEAQ (reference sequence). The CDR3 protein is CASSLAGTPTQFF. CDR3 sequence (DNA): TGTGCTAGCAGCTTAGCTGGGACCCCTACGCAGTTCTTC.

V and J are TRBV9 and TRBJ2-7; D possibly matches TRBD1 or TRBD2 (5 bases each). The germline V and J ends were trimmed by 3 bases and 5 bases, with 12 bases remaining between them. The CDR3 covers 13 residues. Germline V lookup: CDR1 SGDLS, CDR2 YYNGEE. The CDR3 nucleotides are TGTGCCAGCAGCGCGGGACCCCTAAACGAGCAGTACTTC. This encodes CASSAGPLNEQYF.

V and J are TRBV4-2 and TRBJ2-5, with a possible D match to TRBD2 (6 bases). This CDR3 contains 14 residues. V lost 3 bases, J lost 5 bases, and 13 bases lay in between. The germline V gene has CDR1 LGHNA and CDR2 YNFKEQ. The CDR3 protein is CASSQRGSGETQYF. In DNA, the CDR3 is TGTGCCAGCAGCCAGCGGGGAAGTGGTGAGACCCAGTACTTC.

Only a few counts were recorded for this clone. The V gene is TRBV7-9, the J gene TRBJ2-3; tentatively, D is TRBD1 (6 bases). The CDR3 spans 13 residues. The V gene lost 3 bases and the J gene lost 2 bases, with 6 bases spanning the gap. Per the germline V gene, CDR1 is SEHNR and CDR2 is FQNEAQ (reference sequence). The CDR3 DNA is TGTGCCAGCAGCTTGGGACACACAGATACGCAGTATTTT. It yields the protein CASSLGHTDTQYF.

The CDR3 loop reads CASSLLGGVGPQHF. In nucleotides, the CDR3 is TGCGCCAGCAGCTTGTTGGGGGGGGTAGGGCCCCAGCATTTT. The chain couples TRBV5-1 to TRBJ1-5; D perhaps matches TRBD1 (5 bases). V was trimmed by 1 base and J by 9 bases, leaving 14 bases between them. The CDR3 has 14 amino acids. Germline V gene sequence: CDR1 SGHRS, CDR2 YFSETQ.

There are a few counts of this clone. The V gene is TRBV27, the J gene TRBJ2-5, with D perhaps matching TRBD2 (6 bases). The germline V gene encodes CDR1 MNHEY and CDR2 SMNVEV (reference sequence). The CDR3 extends over 16 amino acids. V lost 2 bases, J lost 5 bases, and 18 bases lay in between. CDR3 sequence reads: CASSLRPRLEVETQYF. For the CDR3, the DNA is TGTGCCAGCAGTTTACGTCCCCGACTAGAGGTCGAGACCCAGTACTTC.

The V call is TRBV9, the J call TRBJ2-3; no definite D call. CDR1 SGDLS and CDR2 YYNGEE come from the germline V gene. Trimming took 0 bases from V and 0 from J, leaving 11 bases between them. The CDR3 has 16 amino acids. The CDR3 DNA reads as TGTGCCAGCAGCGTAGGAAGTTGGGTCAGCACAGATACGCAGTATTTT. Amino acids: CASSVGSWVSTDTQYF.

The chain uses TRBV11-2 and TRBJ2-1, with 9 bases aligning to TRBD2. Germline V gene data show CDR1 as SGHAT and CDR2 as FQNNGV. V lost 0 bases and J lost 10; bases outside the gene matches: 7. CDR3 length: 15 residues. Here the CDR3 reads CASSLDPDLAGEQFF. CDR3 coding DNA: TGTGCCAGCAGCTTAGACCCAGATCTAGCGGGGGAGCAGTTCTTC.

This clone was observed a handful of times. The CDR3 bases are TGTGCCAGCAGTGGGACCCTTGATAGTGAGCAGTACTTC. Amino acids: CASSGTLDSEQYF. The chain joins TRBV6-5 to TRBJ2-7; D may correspond to TRBD1 or TRBD2 (5 bases each). Trimming stripped 5 bases from V and 7 bases from J, with 15 bases between. This CDR3 comprises 13 residues. Germline V gene data show CDR1 as MNHEY and CDR2 as SVGAGI.

The genes are TRBV29-1 and TRBJ2-7; a possible D gene is TRBD2 (7 bases). This CDR3 has 13 residues. The germline gives CDR1 SQVTM, CDR2 ANQGSEA. Trimming left V 6 bases short and J 4 bases short, with 16 bases between. The CDR3 protein is CSVIRGAGYEQYF. In DNA, the CDR3 is TGCAGCGTCATCCGGGGGGCCGGTTACGAGCAGTACTTC.

The V gene is TRBV5-1, the J gene TRBJ1-4; D is ambiguous. Germline assignment: CDR1 SGHRS and CDR2 YFSETQ. The CDR3 consists of 14 residues. The V end lost 5 bases, the J end lost 3 bases, and 11 bases lay between the germline ends. CDR3 DNA sequence: TGCGCCAGCAGACGGGGAGAGGCTAATGAAAAACTGTTTTTT. It codes for CASRRGEANEKLFF.

This chain links TRBV30 with TRBJ2-7; 10 positions agree with TRBD1. CDR1 is GTSNPN, CDR2 SVGIG, per germline (reference sequence). The CDR3 runs 14 residues. The J segment lost 4 bases and the V segment lost 1 base, leaving 4 bases of the junction unmatched. The CDR3 protein is CAWSGQGARYEQYF. DNA of the CDR3: TGTGCCTGGAGTGGACAGGGGGCAAGATACGAGCAGTACTTC.

The chain links TRBV9 to TRBJ1-6, with D perhaps matching TRBD1 (6 bases). This CDR3 region has 14 residues. Trimming took off 0 bases at V and 9 bases at J, with 10 bases between the two ends. CDR1 is SGDLS, CDR2 YYNGEE, per germline. For the CDR3, the DNA is TGTGCCAGCAGCGTAGCAGGGGCGGGTTCACCCCTCCACTTT. Protein product: CASSVAGAGSPLHF.

This clone has a single count. The rearrangement joins TRBV5-1 to TRBJ2-3; 9 bases fit TRBD2. The junction had 5 bases not matched to a gene; V was cut back by 3 bases and J by 3 bases. CDR1 SGHRS and CDR2 YFSETQ come from the germline V gene. The CDR3 contains 15 residues. The CDR3 is CASSSRGGATDTQYF. The CDR3 DNA sequence: TGCGCCAGCAGCTCCCGCGGGGGGGCGACAGATACGCAGTATTTT.

This chain joins TRBV9 and TRBJ2-2, with 7 bases that match TRBD1. From germline, CDR1 is SGDLS and CDR2 YYNGEE. This CDR3 spans 14 amino acids. The V gene end was trimmed by 5 bases and the J gene end by 3 bases; junction bases not matched to a gene: 4. The CDR3 nucleotides are TGTGCCAGCAGTGCCACAGGGGACACCGGGGAGCTGTTTTTT. As protein: CASSATGDTGELFF.

The genes are TRBV6-6 and TRBJ2-2; D unresolved. Germline assignment: CDR1 MNHNY and CDR2 SVGAGI (reference sequence). The CDR3 contains 13 residues. With 3 bases removed from V and 5 bases from J, the gap between germline ends came to 7 bases. The DNA for the CDR3 is TGTGCCAGCAGTTATAGCCGGACCGGGGAGCTGTTTTTT. It yields the protein CASSYSRTGELFF.

This clone came up once. The rearrangement links TRBV2 to TRBJ2-7; D is perhaps TRBD1 or TRBD2 (6 bases each). Germline CDR1 reads SNHLY; CDR2 reads FYNNEI. This CDR3 is built from 14 residues. Between the trimmed V and J ends, which lost 6 bases and 6 bases, there was a span of 18 bases. This CDR3 reads CASSNRGPPLEQYF. The DNA of the CDR3 is TGTGCCAGCAGCAATCGGGGGCCCCCCCTCGAGCAGTACTTC.

The sample holds a few counts of this clone. The CDR3, as DNA: TGTGCCAGCAGCTTGGGGGTTAGGTACACTGAAGCTTTCTTT. Protein sequence: CASSLGVRYTEAFF. The chain joins TRBV7-9 to TRBJ1-1; D may be TRBD1 (5 bases). Looked up from germline, CDR1 is SEHNR and CDR2 is FQNEAQ (reference sequence). Trimming took 3 bases from V and 3 from J, leaving 11 bases between them. This CDR3 region has 14 residues.

This clone was recorded a few times. The chain employs TRBV6-4 and TRBJ1-2; D uncertain. Germline V CDR1 and CDR2: MRHNA, SNTAGT. The V end was cut by 7 bases, the J end by 4 bases, with 19 bases between. CDR3 length: 15 residues. This CDR3 is CASTILPVVSYGYTF. Written as DNA, the CDR3 is TGTGCCAGCACCATTCTTCCTGTGGTAAGCTATGGCTACACCTTC.

V is TRBV2 and J is TRBJ2-2; D is unclear. The V and J ends lost 6 bases and 7 bases respectively, with 18 bases between them. Germline V gene data show CDR1 as SNHLY and CDR2 as FYNNEI. CDR3 length: 15 amino acids. The CDR3 sequence is CASRKEVLGGGELFF. In nucleotides, the CDR3 is TGTGCCAGCAGGAAGGAAGTACTCGGTGGCGGGGAGCTGTTTTTT.

The V and J genes are TRBV9 and TRBJ2-3; no clear D. CDR3 length equals 14 residues. In germline, CDR1 is SGDLS, CDR2 YYNGEE. The ends were cut back, 1 base at V and 4 bases at J, with 10 bases in the middle. The CDR3 coding sequence is TGTGCCAGCAGCGTAATCTCAGGATCAGATACGCAGTATTTT. Its translation is CASSVISGSDTQYF.

This clone was seen a handful of times. The rearrangement links TRBV7-1 to TRBJ1-2; no reliable D call. TRBV7-1 qualifies as an ORF whose function is uncertain. Trimming stripped 4 bases from V and 0 bases from J, with 6 bases between. This CDR3 is built from 13 residues. CDR3 protein: CASSFLANYGYTF. The CDR3, as DNA: TGTGCCAGCAGCTTTTTGGCTAACTATGGCTACACCTTC.

The chain is built from TRBV2 and TRBJ1-1; the D is unclear. V was shortened by 3 bases and J by 1 base, with 6 bases between the two germline ends. Germline values: CDR1 SNHLY, CDR2 FYNNEI. CDR3 length: 13 amino acids. The CDR3 protein is CASSDGENTEAFF. CDR3 sequence (DNA): TGTGCCAGCAGTGACGGAGAGAACACTGAAGCTTTCTTT.

Only a few counts were recorded for this clone. The V gene is TRBV11-1, the J gene TRBJ1-4; D perhaps matches TRBD1 (5 bases). Trimming cost V 1 base and J 0 bases, with 12 bases left between them. CDR3 length: 17 amino acids. CDR1 is SGHAT, CDR2 FQDESV, per germline (reference sequence). CDR3 residues: CASSLEGTPTTNEKLFF. CDR3 coding DNA: TGTGCCAGCAGCTTAGAAGGGACCCCTACAACTAATGAAAAACTGTTTTTT.

The V and J genes are TRBV19 and TRBJ2-7; D remains ambiguous. Looked up from germline, CDR1 is LNHDA and CDR2 is SQIVND (reference sequence). The CDR3 length is 13 residues. V shed 3 bases and J shed 7 bases, with 13 bases lying between them. CDR3 region: CASSMARAREQYF. The CDR3 bases are TGTGCCAGTAGTATGGCCCGGGCTCGGGAGCAGTACTTC.